This is a list of T cell receptor beta chains from one sample in a study of cytotoxic CD8 clonotypes in ibrutinib-treated CLL. The data were produced by immunoSEQ multiplex PCR, yet TCRdb's version contains in-frame clones alone and is incomplete. The data hold some 130,000 clones, with around 85% observed a single time. Sequencing used PBMCs, obtained after 24 months of ibrutinib treatment. The receptors derive from a human donor with chronic lymphocytic leukemia. CDR3s include the opening cysteine and the closing phenylalanine or tryptophan. Fields, in order: V gene, J gene, clone size, D gene, CDR3 DNA, CDR3 protein. A D gene is named only where the DNA matches it firmly. Clone size appears in some rows only: once, few, many, or a class for an expanded clone.

TRBV21-1	TRBJ2-7	NA	NA	TGTGCCAGGGGAGGGGCTAGCGGGGCCCCTCGCTCCTACGAGCAGTACTTC	CARGGASGAPRSYEQYF
TRBV6-4	TRBJ1-2	NA	NA	TGTGCCAGCAGAGCCGACAGCACCTATGGCTACACCTTC	CASRADSTYGYTF
TRBV19	TRBJ2-4	NA	NA	TGTGCCAGTAGTAAGGTCGGAGTGGGTGCCAAAAACATTCAGTACTTC	CASSKVGVGAKNIQYF
TRBV18	TRBJ1-1	NA	NA	TGTGCCAGCTCACCAAACAGAGAGGGCGGCCTTAAATTGAACACTGAAGCTTTCTTT	CASSPNREGGLKLNTEAFF
TRBV7-9	TRBJ2-7	few	TRBD2	TGTGCCAGCAGTAGCGGGAGGGTGGTCGAGCAGTACTTC	CASSSGRVVEQYF
TRBV5-1	TRBJ1-6	few	NA	TGCGCCAGCACCCCCGAGGGAGGCTTCAATTCACCCCTCCACTTT	CASTPEGGFNSPLHF
TRBV4-1	TRBJ1-2	few	NA	TGCGCCAGCAGCCAACCGTCCTATGGCTACACCTTC	CASSQPSYGYTF
TRBV28	TRBJ1-4	few	NA	TGTGCCAGCAGGGCTTCAGGGCCGGGTAAAGAAAAACTGTTTTTT	CASRASGPGKEKLFF
TRBV5-1	TRBJ1-1	NA	TRBD1	TGCGCCAGCAGCGAACAGGGGTATAATGAAGCTTTCTTT	CASSEQGYNEAFF
TRBV18	TRBJ1-2	few	NA	TGTGCCAGTCACCAGGCGGGATCTACTAACTATGGCTACACCTTC	CASHQAGSTNYGYTF
TRBV7-9	TRBJ2-1	NA	NA	TGTGCCAGCAGCTTGCCTAGCGATGTCGGTATGTTCTTC	CASSLPSDVGMFF
TRBV28	TRBJ2-6	NA	NA	TGTGCCAGCAGTTTATTTGGTGGGGCCAACGTCCTGACTTTC	CASSLFGGANVLTF
TRBV6-5	TRBJ1-4	NA	TRBD1	TGTGCCAGCAGACAGGACAGGGGCCATGAAAAACTGTTTTTT	CASRQDRGHEKLFF
TRBV18	TRBJ1-5	NA	NA	TGTGCCAGCTCGACCTCCAATCAGCCCCAGCATTTT	CASSTSNQPQHF
TRBV4-2	TRBJ1-1	NA	TRBD1	TGTGCCAGCAGCCAAGAGGCAGGGGGCTGGAACACTGAAGCTTTCTTT	CASSQEAGGWNTEAFF
TRBV19	TRBJ2-2	NA	NA	TGTGCCAGTAGTAACGGGGTGAACACCGGGGAGCTGTTTTTT	CASSNGVNTGELFF
TRBV7-2	TRBJ2-2	NA	TRBD2	TGTGCCAGCAGCGAGGGACTAGCGGGATGGAGCACCGGGGAGCTGTTTTTT	CASSEGLAGWSTGELFF
TRBV29-1	TRBJ1-3	NA	TRBD1	TGCAGCGTTGCAGGGGGCGCCGGGGAGTTTGGAAACACCATATATTTT	CSVAGGAGEFGNTIYF
TRBV21-1	TRBJ2-3	NA	NA	TGTGCCAGCAGCAAACGGGGCCCGGCGGGAACTAGCACAGATACGCAGTATTTT	CASSKRGPAGTSTDTQYF
TRBV19	TRBJ1-1	few	TRBD1	TGTGCCAGTACCGCGACAGGGGGCTACAGTGAAGCTTTCTTT	CASTATGGYSEAFF
TRBV2	TRBJ2-7	NA	NA	TGTGCCAGCAGTGAGATGGACCGCTTGGCCTACGAGCAGTACTTC	CASSEMDRLAYEQYF
TRBV21-1	TRBJ2-3	NA	NA	TGTGCCAGCAGCAAAGACCGGGACAGGGGGCAGTCAGATACGCAGTATTTT	CASSKDRDRGQSDTQYF
TRBV21-1	TRBJ2-7	once	NA	TGTGCCAGCAGCGGCTCCTACGAGCAGTACTTC	CASSGSYEQYF
TRBV5-1	TRBJ1-2	NA	NA	TGCGCCAGCAGCTTAATAGGAGGGGACTATGGCTACACCTTC	CASSLIGGDYGYTF
TRBV7-2	TRBJ1-3	NA	TRBD1	TGTGCCAGCAGCCTCGAAGGGGGCACTGGAAACACCATATATTTT	CASSLEGGTGNTIYF
TRBV10-3	TRBJ1-5	NA	NA	TGTGCCACCAACAGGGCACCTACGAGCAATCAGCCCCAGCATTTT	CATNRAPTSNQPQHF
TRBV5-1	TRBJ1-1	few	NA	TGCGCCAGCAGCTTGCTCTTGAACACTGAAGCTTTCTTT	CASSLLLNTEAFF
TRBV18	TRBJ2-5	NA	TRBD2	TGTGCCAGCTCACCACTAGCGGGGGTTCCGTACCAAGAGACCCAGTACTTC	CASSPLAGVPYQETQYF
TRBV7-8	TRBJ2-1	NA	NA	TGTGCCAGCAGCTTAGTGAGGGGAGTGGGGTATGTCAATGAGCAGTTCTTC	CASSLVRGVGYVNEQFF
TRBV6-1	TRBJ1-1	NA	NA	TGTGCCAGCAGTGAATCGAGGGGCACTGAAGCTTTCTTT	CASSESRGTEAFF
TRBV4-3	TRBJ2-1	NA	NA	TGCGCCAGCAGCCAACGGGGCAGCGTGAGCGAGCAGTTCTTC	CASSQRGSVSEQFF
TRBV9	TRBJ2-2	NA	NA	TGTGCCAGCAGCGCCCGGGGGAGTGCGAACACCGGGGAGCTGTTTTTT	CASSARGSANTGELFF
TRBV6-1	TRBJ2-2	NA	TRBD2	TGTGCCAGCAGTGATCAAGCGGGAGGTGGCACCGGGGAGCTGTTTTTT	CASSDQAGGGTGELFF
TRBV5-4	TRBJ2-1	NA	TRBD2	TGTGCCAGCACCTATAGACTAGCGGTCAGCTCCTACAATGAGCAGTTCTTC	CASTYRLAVSSYNEQFF
TRBV28	TRBJ1-2	NA	TRBD1	TGTGCCAGCAGTTGGACAGGGGGCAACTATGGCTACACCTTC	CASSWTGGNYGYTF
TRBV28	TRBJ1-1	NA	NA	TGTGCCAGCAGTTTATCCCCCAGGGCCGACACTGAAGCTTTCTTT	CASSLSPRADTEAFF
TRBV19	TRBJ1-3	NA	TRBD1	TGTGCCAGTACCAGGACAGGGCGTGGAAACACCATATATTTT	CASTRTGRGNTIYF
TRBV6-5	TRBJ2-7	few	NA	TGTGCCAGCAGTCGGACTAATTCCTACGAGCAGTACTTC	CASSRTNSYEQYF
TRBV19	TRBJ1-1	once	NA	TGTGCCAGTAGTATAGCCACCCTGAACACTGAAGCTTTCTTT	CASSIATLNTEAFF
TRBV20-1	TRBJ2-7	NA	NA	TGCAGTGCTCGGGACTTCTACGAGCAGTACTTC	CSARDFYEQYF
TRBV5-6	TRBJ2-1	NA	TRBD2	TGTGCCAGCAGCTTTATAGCGGGAGGGGTAAATGAGCAGTTCTTC	CASSFIAGGVNEQFF
TRBV2	TRBJ1-2	NA	NA	TGTGCCAGCAGTGGGGGGCTCTATGGCTACACCTTC	CASSGGLYGYTF
TRBV6-5	TRBJ1-2	NA	NA	TGTGCCAGCAGTTACACGGGGGGCGGCGGCTACACCTTC	CASSYTGGGGYTF
TRBV2	TRBJ2-1	NA	TRBD2	TGTGCCAGCCACGGGGGGGGACCCTACAATGAGCAGTTCTTC	CASHGGGPYNEQFF
TRBV5-6	TRBJ1-3	NA	TRBD1	TGTGCCAGCAGCTTAACCGGGACAGGGGGCGGAAACACCATATATTTT	CASSLTGTGGGNTIYF
TRBV28	TRBJ1-1	NA	NA	TGTGCCAGCAGTGAACTAGTCACTGAAGCTTTCTTT	CASSELVTEAFF
TRBV19	TRBJ1-5	NA	TRBD1	TGTGCCAGTAGCTGGACAGGGGACCCATATAGCAATCAGCCCCAGCATTTT	CASSWTGDPYSNQPQHF